The clone carrying this T cell receptor (beta chain) occurred many times. The antigen is unknown. A 10-nucleotide random UMI tagged transcripts in template-switch 5'RACE cDNA synthesis. TCRdb passed the 5' RACE reads through MiXCR, listing each CDR3 protein once. The repertoire consists of approximately 59,000 distinct CDR3 sequences, with roughly 5.6% occurring once and the leading ten covering about 5%. V shed 1 base and J 7 bases; nucleotides not matched to a gene: 4. Germline-derived CDR1 and CDR2 are SGHDN and FVKESK. This CDR3 contains 13 residues. This entry comes from a study of neurological immune-mediated disorders. Study-level findings and limits: HTLV-1-associated myelopathy showed the most TCR clonal expansion; multiple sclerosis the least, below healthy controls.

From 2 million PBMCs stored at -80 C, the unsorted libraries were generated. The material sequenced was PBMCs. The TCR originated in a human donor with multiple sclerosis. The donor label of this sample is uncertain. The chain recombines TRBV14 with TRBJ2-7, with 7 bases that match TRBD2. CDR3 in amino acids: CASSQGRLAEQYF. The CDR3, as DNA: TGTGCCAGCAGCCAAGGACGACTAGCAGAGCAGTACTTC.